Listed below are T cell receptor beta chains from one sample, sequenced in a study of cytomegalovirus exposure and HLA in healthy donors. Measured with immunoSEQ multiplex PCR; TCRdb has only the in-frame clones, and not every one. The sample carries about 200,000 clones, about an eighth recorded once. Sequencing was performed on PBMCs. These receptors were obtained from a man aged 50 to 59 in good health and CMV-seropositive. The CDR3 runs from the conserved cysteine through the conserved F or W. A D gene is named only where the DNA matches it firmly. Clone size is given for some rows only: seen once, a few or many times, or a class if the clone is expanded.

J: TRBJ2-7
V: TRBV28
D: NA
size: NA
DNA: TGTGCCAGCAGTATCCGGTGGTACGAGCAGTACTTC
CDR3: CASSIRWYEQYF

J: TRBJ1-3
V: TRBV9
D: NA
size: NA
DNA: TGTGCCAGCAGCGCCACGAGACAGACAACTGGAAACACCATATATTTT
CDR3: CASSATRQTTGNTIYF

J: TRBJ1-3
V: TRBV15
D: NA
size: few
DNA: TGTGCCACCAGCAGAGATAAGGGGTCTGGAAACACCATATATTTT
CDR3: CATSRDKGSGNTIYF

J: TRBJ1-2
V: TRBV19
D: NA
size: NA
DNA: TGTGCCAGTAGTATCAGCTGGAGCAACTATGGCTACACCTTC
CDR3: CASSISWSNYGYTF

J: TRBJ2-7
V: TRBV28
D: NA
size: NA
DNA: TGTGCCAGCAGTCTTTGGGGGGACGGAGTCGGCGAGCAGTACTTC
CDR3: CASSLWGDGVGEQYF

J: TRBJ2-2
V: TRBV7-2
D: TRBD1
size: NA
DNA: TGTGCCAGCAGCTTAGGGTACAGGGGGAACACCGGGGAGCTGTTTTTT
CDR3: CASSLGYRGNTGELFF

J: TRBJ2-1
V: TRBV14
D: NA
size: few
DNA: TGTGCCAGCAGCCAAGATAGGGGCCGAGAGCAGTTCTTC
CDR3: CASSQDRGREQFF

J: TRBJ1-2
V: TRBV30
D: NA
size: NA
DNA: TGTGCCTGGAGTGTTCTTCAGGGCTATGGCTACACCTTC
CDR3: CAWSVLQGYGYTF

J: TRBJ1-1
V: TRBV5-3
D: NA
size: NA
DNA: TGTGCCAGAAGACAGGGACCCTGGGCGGCCACTGAAGCTTTCTTT
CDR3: CARRQGPWAATEAFF

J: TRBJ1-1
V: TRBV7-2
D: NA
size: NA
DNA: TGTGCCAGCAGCTTCGAGGTCTACACTGAAGCTTTCTTT
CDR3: CASSFEVYTEAFF

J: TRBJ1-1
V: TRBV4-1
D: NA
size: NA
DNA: TGCGCCAGCAGCCCCCAAGGACTGAACACTGAAGCCTTCTTT
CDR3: CASSPQGLNTEAFF

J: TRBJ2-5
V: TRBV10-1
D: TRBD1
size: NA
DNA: TGCGCCGCCCCCCCACGGGACAGCCAAGAGACCCAGTACTTC
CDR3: CAAPPRDSQETQYF

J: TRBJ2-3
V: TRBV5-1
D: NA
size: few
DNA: TGCGCCAGCAGCCCTCCGGGGAGTACAGATACGCAGTATTTT
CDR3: CASSPPGSTDTQYF

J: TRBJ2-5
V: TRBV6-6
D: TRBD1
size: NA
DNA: TGTGCCAGTCAAGACACAGGGGGCCGAGAGACCCAGTACTTC
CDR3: CASQDTGGRETQYF

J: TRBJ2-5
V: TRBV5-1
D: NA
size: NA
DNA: TGCGCCAGCAGCTCCCCCCCCCAGGAAGAGACCCAGTACTTC
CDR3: CASSSPPQEETQYF

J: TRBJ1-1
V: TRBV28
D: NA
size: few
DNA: TGTGCCAGCAGTATCAGTTGGACTTTCATGAACACTGAAGCTTTCTTT
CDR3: CASSISWTFMNTEAFF

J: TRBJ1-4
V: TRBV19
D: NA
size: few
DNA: TGTGCCAGTAGTCGGGACATCGAAAAACTGTTTTTT
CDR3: CASSRDIEKLFF

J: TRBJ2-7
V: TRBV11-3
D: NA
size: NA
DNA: TGTGCCAGCAGCTACCTCGACAGCCACGAGCAGTACTTC
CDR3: CASSYLDSHEQYF

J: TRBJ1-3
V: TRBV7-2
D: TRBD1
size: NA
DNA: TGTGCCAGCAGCCAGGACAGGCCGAGCTCTGGAAACACCATATATTTT
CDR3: CASSQDRPSSGNTIYF

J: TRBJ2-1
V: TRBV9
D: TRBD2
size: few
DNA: TGTGCCAGCAGCGTAGTGACTAGCGGGGGGGAGCAGTTCTTC
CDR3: CASSVVTSGGEQFF

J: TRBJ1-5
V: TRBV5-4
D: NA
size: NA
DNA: TGTGCCAGCAGCCTTACGGGAAGCAATCAGCCTCAGCATTTT
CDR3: CASSLTGSNQPQHF

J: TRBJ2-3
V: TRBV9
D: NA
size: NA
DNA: TGTGCCAGCAGCGACTCCCGCGCAGATACGCAGTATTTT
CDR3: CASSDSRADTQYF

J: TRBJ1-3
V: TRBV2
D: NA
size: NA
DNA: TGTGCCAGCAAAGAGGCGGGTTCTGGAAACACCATATATTTT
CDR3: CASKEAGSGNTIYF

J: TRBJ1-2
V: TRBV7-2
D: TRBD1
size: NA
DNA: TGTGCCAGCAGCCACGACAGGGGAAGAGGCTACACCTTC
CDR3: CASSHDRGRGYTF

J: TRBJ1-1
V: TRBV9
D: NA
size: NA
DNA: TGTGCCAGCAGCCTAGCCGGCAGGTACACTGAAGCTTTCTTT
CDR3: CASSLAGRYTEAFF

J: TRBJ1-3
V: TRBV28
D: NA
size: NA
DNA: TGTGCCAGCAGTTTAGTAATTCGACAGGCTACAAGAAACACCATATATTTT
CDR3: CASSLVIRQATRNTIYF

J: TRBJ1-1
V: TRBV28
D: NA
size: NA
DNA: TGTGCCAGCAGTTTATTTTACGCAGGGCATGAAAACACTGAAGCTTTCTTT
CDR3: CASSLFYAGHENTEAFF

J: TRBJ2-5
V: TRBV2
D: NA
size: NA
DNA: TGTGCCAGCAGTGATATAGGGGTTAAAGAGACCCAGTACTTC
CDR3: CASSDIGVKETQYF

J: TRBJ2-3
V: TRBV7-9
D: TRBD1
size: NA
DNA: TGTGCCAGCAGCCGCCGGGACAGGGGCACAGATACGCAGTATTTT
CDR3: CASSRRDRGTDTQYF

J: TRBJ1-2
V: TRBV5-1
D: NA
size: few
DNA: TGCGCCAGCAGCCTGGATACTGCTGCCAACTATGGCTACACCTTC
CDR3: CASSLDTAANYGYTF

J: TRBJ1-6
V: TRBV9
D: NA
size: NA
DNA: TGTGCCAGCAGCGTAGAAGGGGGGGCTTCATCACCCCTCCACTTT
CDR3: CASSVEGGASSPLHF

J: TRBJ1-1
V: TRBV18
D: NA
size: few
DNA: TGTGCCAGCTCTACAGGGCGAGGAACGCGAACTGAAGCTTTCTTT
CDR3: CASSTGRGTRTEAFF

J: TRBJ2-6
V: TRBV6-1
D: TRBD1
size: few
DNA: TGTGCCAGCAGAGAATCAGGGGGCGCCGTCTCTGGGGCCAACGTCCTGACTTTC
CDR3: CASRESGGAVSGANVLTF

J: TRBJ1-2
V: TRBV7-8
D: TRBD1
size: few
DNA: TGTGCCAGCAGCACCGCCGGGACAGGGGGCGAAGGCTACACCTTC
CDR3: CASSTAGTGGEGYTF

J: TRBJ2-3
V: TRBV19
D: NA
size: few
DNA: TGTGCCAGTAGTATAGAGAAGCTCCCCACAGATACGCAGTATTTT
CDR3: CASSIEKLPTDTQYF

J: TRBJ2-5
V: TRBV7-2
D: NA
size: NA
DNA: TGTGCCAGCAGTTCAAAGACAGAGCACCAAGAGACCCAGTACTTC
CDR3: CASSSKTEHQETQYF

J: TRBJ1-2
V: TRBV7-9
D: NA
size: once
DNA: TGTGCCAGCAGCACCCCAACAGGGAATGGCTACACCTTC
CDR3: CASSTPTGNGYTF

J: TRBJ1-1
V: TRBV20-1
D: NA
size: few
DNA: TGCAGTGCTCTGTACAGTGAAGCTTTCTTT
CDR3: CSALYSEAFF

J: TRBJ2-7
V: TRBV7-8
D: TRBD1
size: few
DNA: TGTGCCAGCAGCCCCCGAGACAGGGTGGCCTACGAGCAGTACTTC
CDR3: CASSPRDRVAYEQYF

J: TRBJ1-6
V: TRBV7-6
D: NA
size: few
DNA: TGTGCCAGCACCCCACGGGGGGATTCACCCCTCCACTTT
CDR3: CASTPRGDSPLHF

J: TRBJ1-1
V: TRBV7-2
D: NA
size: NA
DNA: TGTGCCAGCAGCTTAGCGCTGGGCAGACGCGCTTTCTTT
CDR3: CASSLALGRRAFF

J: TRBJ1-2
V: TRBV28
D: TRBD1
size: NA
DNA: TGTGCCAGCAGTATACAGGGGGACTATGGCTACACCTTC
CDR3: CASSIQGDYGYTF

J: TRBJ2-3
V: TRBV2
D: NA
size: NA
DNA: TGTGCCAGCAGCGTGCACCAGAAGGATACGCAGTATTTT
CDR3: CASSVHQKDTQYF

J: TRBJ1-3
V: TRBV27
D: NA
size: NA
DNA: TGTGCCAGCAGTTCCTTCGTCGGCTCTGGAAACACCATATATTTT
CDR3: CASSSFVGSGNTIYF

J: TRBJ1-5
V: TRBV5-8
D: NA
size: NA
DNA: TGTGCCAGCAGCTTCTCGGGACACTTAAGCAATCAGCCCCAGCATTTT
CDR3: CASSFSGHLSNQPQHF

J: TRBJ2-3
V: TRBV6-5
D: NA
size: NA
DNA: TGTGCCAGCAGTTACTCTGAAGTCCGGACAGATACGCAGTATTTT
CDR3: CASSYSEVRTDTQYF

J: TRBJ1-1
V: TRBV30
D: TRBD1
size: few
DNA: TGTGCCGGACAGGGGGCTGAAGCTTTCTTT
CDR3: CAGQGAEAFF

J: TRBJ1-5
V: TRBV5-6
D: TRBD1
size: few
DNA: TGTGCCAGCAACCGACAGGGGAATGGGCAGCCCCAGCATTTT
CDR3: CASNRQGNGQPQHF

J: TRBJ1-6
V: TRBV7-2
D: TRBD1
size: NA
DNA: TGTGCCAGCAGTCTCGGGACAGACAATTCACCCCTCCACTTT
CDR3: CASSLGTDNSPLHF

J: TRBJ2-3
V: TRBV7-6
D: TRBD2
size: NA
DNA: TGTGCCAGCAGCCCGGACAGGACTAGCGGGGGGAGGGCAGATACGCAGTATTTT
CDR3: CASSPDRTSGGRADTQYF

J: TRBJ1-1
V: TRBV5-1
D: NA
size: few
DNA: TGCGCCAGCAGCCTGGGGGCAGGGCACACTGAAGCTTTCTTT
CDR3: CASSLGAGHTEAFF

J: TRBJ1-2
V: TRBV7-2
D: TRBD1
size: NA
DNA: TGTGCCAGCAGCTCTGGGACAGGGGGCGTCTACACCTTC
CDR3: CASSSGTGGVYTF

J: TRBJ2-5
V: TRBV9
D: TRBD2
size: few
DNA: TGTGCCAGCAGCGCGGACCGGACTAGCGGGGGTTCGGAGACCCAGTACTTC
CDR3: CASSADRTSGGSETQYF

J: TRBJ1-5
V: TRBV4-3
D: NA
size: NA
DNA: TGCGCCAGCAGCCAAGATCGCACGTGGGCGAATCAGCCCCAGCATTTT
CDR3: CASSQDRTWANQPQHF

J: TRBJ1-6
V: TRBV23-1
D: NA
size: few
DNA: TGCGCCAGCAGTCAATCGGCGGGATCGGAGGCTTCACCCCTCCACTTT
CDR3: CASSQSAGSEASPLHF

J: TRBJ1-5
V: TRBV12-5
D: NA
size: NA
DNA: TGTGCTAGTGGCCGGGGGGGAAGAAGCAATCAGCCCCAGCATTTT
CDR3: CASGRGGRSNQPQHF

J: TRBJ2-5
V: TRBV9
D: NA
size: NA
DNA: TGTGCCAGCAGCGTAGCTACGGGTAGTACAGAGACCCAGTACTTC
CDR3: CASSVATGSTETQYF

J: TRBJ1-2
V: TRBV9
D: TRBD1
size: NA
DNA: TGTGCCAGCAGCGCGCCGGACAGGGGAGTTGGCTACACCTTC
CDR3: CASSAPDRGVGYTF

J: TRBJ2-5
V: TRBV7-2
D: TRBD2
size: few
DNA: TGTGCCAGCAGGAAAGCGGGGGGGCCGGGAGGTGAGACCCAGTACTTC
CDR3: CASRKAGGPGGETQYF

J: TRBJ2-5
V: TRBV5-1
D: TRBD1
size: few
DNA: TGCGCCAGCAGCTCTGGACAGGGCCAAGTGGAGACCCAGTACTTC
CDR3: CASSSGQGQVETQYF